Sequencing of this T cell receptor beta chain was carried out in a study of Ad26.COV2.S vaccination and SARS-CoV-2 variants listed by TCRdb under 2021. General notes on the study: Donors in the vaccine arm were drawn from COV1001, a multicentre, randomized, double-blind, placebo-controlled phase I-IIa trial testing Ad26.COV2.S in healthy adults. Participants in the trial were split at random into five groups of five each, receiving low-dose or high-dose Ad26.COV2.S once or twice, or else placebo on both occasions. Throughout the experiments and outcome assessment, investigators stayed blinded to trial group allocation. The specificity and breadth of SARS-CoV-2-reactive T cell receptors after Ad26.COV2.S vaccination were assessed by TCRbeta repertoire sequencing. A total of 32 samples were included in the TCR-sequenced set, comprising roughly 19 Ad26.COV2.S vaccine recipients, 5 placebo recipients and 8 SARS-CoV-2 convalescent individuals. Ad26.COV2.S was administered intramuscularly at 5 x 10^10 or 1 x 10^11 viral particles, either as a single shot or as two shots given 56 days apart. Paper-wide results and their limitations: The authors noted that the TCR breadth and depth analyses may have underestimated total T cell responses. Substantial breadth of spike-specific CD8+ and CD4+ T cell responses was reported after vaccination. Vaccine and placebo recipients had similar non-spike TCR breadth, a finding consistent with the vaccine containing only spike. The study was not powered for comparison of responses between vaccine doses or regimens. Ad26.COV2.S recipients had higher spike-specific TCR breadth than placebo recipients (P = 0.0014).

The germline V gene specifies MNHEY as CDR1 and SVGEGT as CDR2. Trimming costs V 2 bases and J 4 bases, and their ends lie 8 bases apart. The CDR3 holds 13 amino acids from the cysteine to the phenylalanine. The only DNA kept is the CDR3, 39 bases in frame from the first base. For this clone: Its specific antigen is unknown. The sample holds no much larger clone one base away, and base qualities are not on file.

TCRbeta CDR3 regions were sequenced with the immunoSEQ Assay. After extraction, genomic DNA underwent amplification by bias-controlled multiplex PCR, followed by high-throughput sequencing. In the original analysis: To quantify the absolute abundance of each unique TCRbeta CDR3 region, sequences were collapsed and filtered. T cell fraction was estimated by normalization of TCRbeta template counts to usable DNA, with usable DNA being measured through amplification of reference genes present in all nucleated cells. Repertoire TCRs were annotated as SARS-CoV-2-specific when V gene, CDR3 amino acid sequence and J gene were exactly matched to a known reactive TCR set. The reference SARS-CoV-2 TCR set came from MIRA and was filtered for enrichment in COVID-19-positive ImmuneCODE repertoires, removing public or cross-reactive TCRs. Using the MIRA antigens, annotated TCRs were further analysed by specific ORF or by position within an ORF. Breadth was defined as annotated unique rearrangements over total unique productive rearrangements; depth was the summed frequency of those rearrangements. Group comparisons of TCR breadth used two-sided Wilcoxon rank-sum tests. The source is immuneACCESS, and TCRdb retained only in-frame sequences with V and J called. Part of the clones is not carried over; for the studies checked, unresolved V genes explain less than half of this, and the remainder is unexplained. The DNA gave D and trimming, while V, J and clone size come from that table. This sample comprises about 350,000 clones, about 85% of them detected only once. The ten largest clonotypes hold 3.3% of the sample.

Explained via the paper, the treatment or condition label denotes: some 20 received Ad26.COV2.S at low or high dose, single or two shots; roughly five received placebo; per-sample allocation not given. Repertoires of vaccine and placebo recipients were sequenced from samples taken on day 63 after the first injection. Between 29 July and 7 August 2020, Cohort 1b enrolled 25 adults aged 18-55 years at one site in Boston, USA. As a vaccine, Ad26.COV2.S was a replication-incompetent adenovirus type 26 vector that expressed a prefusion-stabilized SARS-CoV-2 spike protein derived from the original Wuhan strain.

The TCR sequence derives from a person aged 18-60 years who received the Ad26.COV2.S COVID-19 vaccine or a placebo. Recombination connected TRBV6-2 or TRBV6-3 to TRBJ1-1; no D gene is confidently identified. The sample consisted of peripheral blood, taken in a trial of Ad26.COV2.S vaccine versus placebo. This receptor has the CDR3 CASSYREVTEAFF. The bases read TGTGCCAGCAGTTACAGGGAGGTCACTGAAGCTTTCTTT.